This T cell receptor beta chain was retrieved from a study of blood T cells in healthy people across ages. Findings and caveats of the study: Long-lived donors exceeded aged donors in naive CD4+ cells and diversity.

J gave up 8 bases and V 5 bases, and 16 bases lay outside the gene matches. The CDR3 spans 16 residues. CDR1 is SGHTA and CDR2 is FQGNSA in the germline V gene. Using a J-beta primer mix together with a sample-barcoded 5' primer, a second PCR was run for about 6 to 11 cycles. TCRdb itself ran the 5' RACE reads through MiXCR, one entry per CDR3 protein. The sample has over 1,300,000 distinct CDR3 sequences; approximately 59% are singletons. With respect to this clonotype: Its target is not known.

The sequenced material came from blood. The sequence was collected from a man aged 18 to 29 in good health. This chain joins TRBV7-2 and TRBJ2-3; TRBD2 aligns across 7 bases. DNA of the CDR3: TGTGCCAGCAGCACCGGGACTATTTCATTGGGCCCTACGCAGTATTTT. The encoded protein is CASSTGTISLGPTQYF. The whole variable domain, remainder taken from reference TRBV7-2 and TRBJ2-3, is GAGVSQSPSNKVTEKGKDVELRCDPISGHTALYWYRQSLGQGLEFLIYFQGNSAPDKSGLPSDRFSAERTGGSVSTLTIQRTQQEDSAVYLCASSTGTISLGPTQYFGPGTRLTVL.